What follows are 18 T cell receptor beta chains derived from one specimen sequenced in a study of identical twins. MiXCR, applied by TCRdb to the 5' RACE reads, yields one record per CDR3 protein. In the table there are about 810,000 distinct CDR3 sequences, 12% of which are singletons. These data were likewise used in another study, on yellow fever vaccine responses in identical twins.

The sequencing sample was made of PBMCs. These receptors all stem from a woman between 18 and 29 years old in good health.

DNA for the CDR3: TGTGCCAGCAGTCGGAAGGGACAGGGACACTCACCCCTCCACTTT. It codes for CASSRKGQGHSPLHF. The chain recombines TRBV6-1 with TRBJ1-6; 9 bases fit TRBD1. Germline CDR1 and CDR2: MNHNS and SASEGT. The V and J ends lost 5 bases and 10 bases, in that order; junction bases with no gene match: 9. There are 15 residues in the CDR3.

In this sample, this clonotype turned up many times. The V call is TRBV11-2, the J call TRBJ2-5, with D possibly being TRBD2 (5 bases). The germline V gene encodes CDR1 SGHAT and CDR2 FQNNGV. Trimming pared 1 base from V and 3 bases from J, leaving 24 bases between. This CDR3 has 19 amino acids. The DNA of the CDR3 is TGTGCCAGCAGCTTAGGTTTTGTAATGCCCGTCGCGACTAAAGAGACCCAGTACTTC. The encoded protein is CASSLGFVMPVATKETQYF.

This clonotype was seen a handful of times. The chain is built from TRBV28 and TRBJ2-3; the D gene could be TRBD1 or TRBD2 (5 bases each). Per germline, CDR1 MDHEN and CDR2 SYDVKM. The CDR3 extends over 14 amino acids. The V gene lost 11 bases and the J gene lost 0 bases, with 15 bases spanning the gap. This chain's CDR3 is CACAGTISTDTQYF. DNA of the CDR3: TGTGCCTGCGCCGGGACGATAAGCACAGATACGCAGTATTTT.

CDR3 nucleotides: TGTGCCATCAGTGAGTCGTTTTGGCAGAGCTCCTACGAGCAGTACGTC. This encodes CAISESFWQSSYEQYV. The chain uses TRBV10-3 and TRBJ2-7; no definite D call. Between the trimmed V and J ends, which lost 0 bases and 0 bases, there was a span of 12 bases. There are 16 residues in the CDR3. Looked up from germline, CDR1 is ENHRY and CDR2 is SYGVKD.

This chain connects TRBV12-3 or TRBV12-4 to TRBJ2-2, with 8 bases that match TRBD2. This CDR3 spans 14 amino acids. The trim removed 4 bases at V and 7 bases at J, leaving 5 bases unmatched. The CDR3, as DNA: TGTGCCAGCAGTTCGACTAGCGTGAACGGGGAGCTGTTTTTT. Its protein is CASSSTSVNGELFF.

This CDR3 is CASSLAEDRPNYGYTF. The CDR3 DNA reads TGCGCCAGCAGCTTGGCAGAGGACAGACCTAACTATGGCTACACCTTC. The chain links TRBV5-1 to TRBJ1-2; D may be TRBD1 (6 bases). Germline loops: CDR1 SGHRS, CDR2 YFSETQ. This CDR3 has 16 residues. The V end was cut by 0 bases, the J end by 0 bases, with 12 bases between.

This clonotype was recorded at least ten times. V is TRBV7-6 and J is TRBJ1-1; D might be TRBD1 (5 bases). The CDR3 covers 12 residues. The V and J ends lost 5 bases and 6 bases respectively, with 10 bases between them. In germline, CDR1 is SGHVS, CDR2 FNYEAQ. In DNA, the CDR3 is TGTGCCAGCAGCACCAGGGACTCTGAAGCTTTCTTT. Residues: CASSTRDSEAFF.

In its sample, this clonotype was seen many times. The DNA for the CDR3 is TGCAGCGTTGAGCCAGTCCTGAACACTGAAGCTTTCTTT. Protein: CSVEPVLNTEAFF. The V gene is TRBV29-1, the J gene TRBJ1-1; no clear D gene. The germline CDR1 and CDR2 sequences are SQVTM and ANQGSEA. V shed 3 bases and J shed 0 bases, with 8 bases lying between them. The CDR3 is 13 amino acids.

The CDR3 reads CASSPGQGLNNEQFF. CDR3 in DNA: TGTGCCAGCAGCCCCGGCCAGGGCCTTAACAATGAGCAGTTCTTC. The chain links TRBV3-1 to TRBJ2-1; D is perhaps TRBD1 (5 bases). Deletions cut 4 bases from V and 5 bases from J, with 15 bases between. Germline V gene lookup returns CDR1 LGHDT and CDR2 YNNKEL (reference sequence). This CDR3 has 15 residues.

The chain couples TRBV3-1 to TRBJ2-7; D possibly corresponds to TRBD1 (6 bases). V shed 3 bases and J shed 3 bases, with 9 bases lying between them. Germline V lookup: CDR1 LGHDT, CDR2 YNNKEL (reference sequence). This CDR3 contains 13 residues. CDR3 protein: CASSHRGSYEQYF. The CDR3 region has the DNA TGTGCCAGCAGCCACAGGGGTAGCTACGAGCAGTACTTC.

This clonotype turned up a few times. CDR3 sequence reads: CASSQVVRDEQFF. For the CDR3, the DNA is TGCGCCAGCAGCCAAGTGGTAAGGGATGAGCAGTTCTTC. The V call is TRBV4-1, the J call TRBJ2-1; no clear D gene. Per germline, CDR1 MGHRA and CDR2 YSYEKL. Trimming pared 1 base from V and 8 bases from J, leaving 9 bases between. The CDR3 is 13 residues long.

This clonotype has more than one count but fewer than ten. The chain recombines TRBV12-3 or TRBV12-4 with TRBJ2-5; TRBD1 is a possible D gene (5 bases). The CDR3 totals 15 residues. V dropped 6 bases and J dropped 3 bases, with 17 bases sitting between them. CDR3 region: CASRKTVPGKETQYF. DNA of the CDR3: TGTGCCAGCAGGAAGACAGTACCTGGAAAAGAGACCCAGTACTTC.

This clonotype occurred a few times. The chain links TRBV28 to TRBJ2-4; D assignment may be TRBD1 or TRBD2 (5 bases each). Per germline, CDR1 MDHEN and CDR2 SYDVKM. The CDR3 covers 15 residues. The ends were cut back, 6 bases at V and 3 bases at J, with 15 bases in the middle. CDR3 bases: TGTGCCAGCAGCTCGAGGGGTACCGGCAAAAACATTCAGTACTTC. This translates into CASSSRGTGKNIQYF. The complete variable domain, with remaining parts taken from reference TRBV28 and TRBJ2-4, reads DVKVTQSSRYLVKRTGEKVFLECVQDMDHENMFWYRQDPGLGLRLIYFSYDVKMKEKGDIPEGYSVSREKKERFSLILESASTNQTSMYLCASSSRGTGKNIQYFGAGTRLSVL.

The chain joins TRBV5-1 to TRBJ1-2; a possible D gene is TRBD1 (6 bases). Trimming pared 4 bases from V and 6 bases from J, leaving 13 bases between. CDR1 SGHRS and CDR2 YFSETQ come from the germline V gene. The CDR3 has 13 residues. CDR3 in amino acids: CASSPSGVDGYTF. CDR3 bases: TGCGCCAGCAGCCCTTCAGGGGTCGATGGCTACACCTTC.

CDR3 residues: CASSHDRDGEAFF. CDR3 DNA sequence: TGTGCCAGCAGCCATGACCGGGACGGCGAAGCTTTCTTT. The rearrangement uses TRBV3-1 and TRBJ1-1; D is possibly TRBD1 (5 bases). V lost 3 bases to trimming and J lost 8 bases, with 13 bases between them. This CDR3 comprises 13 residues. The V gene's germline CDR1 is LGHDT and CDR2 YNNKEL (reference sequence).

This clonotype was detected only a few times. CDR3 residues: CASSPGVGAYEQYF. The CDR3 DNA follows: TGTGCCAGCAGCCCGGGTGTTGGGGCCTACGAGCAGTACTTC. V and J are TRBV4-2 and TRBJ2-7; D remains unclear. The V gene's germline CDR1 is LGHNA and CDR2 YNFKEQ. V dropped 4 bases and J dropped 2 bases, with 12 bases sitting between them. The CDR3 totals 14 residues.

V usage is TRBV19 and J usage is TRBJ2-2; 7 positions match TRBD2. V was pared by 0 bases and J by 7 bases, with 11 bases of the junction left unmatched. CDR1 LNHDA and CDR2 SQIVND come from the germline V gene (reference sequence). There are 17 residues in the CDR3. The CDR3 loop reads CASSIDRASGKSGELFF. Here the CDR3 DNA reads TGTGCCAGTAGTATAGATCGGGCGAGCGGGAAGAGCGGGGAGCTGTTTTTT.

This clonotype was observed many times. This chain links TRBV20-1 with TRBJ1-2, with no clear D. Germline assignment: CDR1 DFQATT and CDR2 SNEGSKA (reference sequence). V was pared by 7 bases and J by 7 bases, with 10 bases between. This CDR3 contains 10 residues. The CDR3 loop is CSGLTGGYTF. DNA for the CDR3: TGCAGTGGATTAACGGGTGGCTACACCTTC.